The 28 T cell receptor beta chains listed next were all sequenced from one sample in a study of radiotherapy plus CTLA-4 blockade in lung cancer. Using immunoSEQ multiplex PCR, the repertoire was profiled, and TCRdb retains in-frame clones only, with some absent. In the table there are 85,000 to 90,000 clones, around 72% of which are singletons. Sequenced here: peripheral blood, sampled from a patient treated with radiotherapy plus ipilimumab. The receptors shown here come from a human donor with non-small cell lung cancer that progressed on radiotherapy plus ipilimumab.

This clone has a count of ten or more. The V call is TRBV7-9, the J call TRBJ2-7; TRBD1 might be the D (5 bases). The CDR3 totals 12 residues. Trimming took 4 bases from V and 4 from J, leaving 8 bases between them. Germline V gives CDR1 SEHNR, CDR2 FQNEAQ (reference sequence). The CDR3 here is CASSSQGYEQYF. The CDR3 DNA reads TGTGCCAGCAGCTCGCAGGGTTACGAGCAGTACTTC.

V is TRBV7-3 and J is TRBJ2-7; D is perhaps TRBD1 (7 bases). V lost 4 bases and J 2 bases, leaving 12 bases between the germline ends. The CDR3 length is 14 residues. Germline V gene lookup returns CDR1 SGHTA and CDR2 FQGTGA. The CDR3 sequence: CASSSGGTAYEQYF. Here the CDR3 DNA reads TGTGCCAGCAGCTCTGGCGGGACAGCCTACGAGCAGTACTTC.

The chain couples TRBV6-1 to TRBJ1-1; D is undetermined. Germline V gene sequence: CDR1 MNHNS, CDR2 SASEGT. V was clipped by 4 bases and J by 3 bases, with 9 bases between them. The CDR3 runs to 13 residues. CDR3 nucleotides: TGTGCCAGCAGTGTAGCCATGGACACTGAAGCTTTCTTT. It is translated as CASSVAMDTEAFF.

The table lists this clone with a count of one. V and J are TRBV28 and TRBJ2-3, with a weak D call TRBD1 (6 bases). Germline assignment: CDR1 MDHEN and CDR2 SYDVKM. V was pared by 11 bases and J by 2 bases, with 14 bases between. CDR3 length: 13 amino acids. The CDR3 DNA reads TGTGCCTGGACAGTTCCCAACACAGATACGCAGTATTTT. Translating it yields CAWTVPNTDTQYF.

The rearrangement joins TRBV2 to TRBJ2-7; 10 bases fit TRBD2. Germline CDR1 reads SNHLY; CDR2 reads FYNNEI. The CDR3 has 13 amino acids. Unmatched junction bases numbered 6, after V lost 0 bases and J lost 13 bases. Written as DNA, the CDR3 is TGTGCCAGCAGTGAAGCGGCTAGCGGGAGCTACTACTTC. Amino acid sequence: CASSEAASGSYYF.

This chain uses TRBV4-2 with TRBJ2-1; TRBD2 matches at 7 bases. The germline gives CDR1 LGHNA, CDR2 YNFKEQ. The J segment lost 4 bases and the V segment lost 4 bases, leaving 1 base of the junction unmatched. CDR3 length equals 13 residues. CDR3 sequence (DNA): TGTGCCAGCAGCCGCGGGGGATACAATGAGCAGTTCTTC. It specifies CASSRGGYNEQFF.

The genes are TRBV5-5 and TRBJ2-7; TRBD1 is a possible D gene (6 bases). The CDR3 covers 15 residues. The V gene lost 4 bases and the J gene lost 0 bases, with 14 bases spanning the gap. Germline CDR1 reads SGHKS; CDR2 reads YYEKEE (reference sequence). The CDR3 region is CASSAGAGSSYEQYF. The CDR3 coding sequence is TGTGCCAGCAGCGCAGGGGCAGGGAGCTCCTACGAGCAGTACTTC.

The chain links TRBV5-1 to TRBJ1-1; D unclear. In germline, CDR1 is SGHRS, CDR2 YFSETQ. Deletions cut 4 bases from V and 5 bases from J, with 12 bases between. There are 13 residues in the CDR3. For the CDR3, the DNA is TGCGCCAGCAGCGAGGGAGGTGGTACTGAAGCTTTCTTT. Amino acid sequence: CASSEGGGTEAFF. The variable domain in full, with the rest retrieved from reference TRBV5-1 and TRBJ1-1, is KAGVTQTPRYLIKTRGQQVTLSCSPISGHRSVSWYQQTPGQGLQFLFEYFSETQRNKGNFPGRFSGRQFSNSRSEMNVSTLELGDSALYLCASSEGGGTEAFFGQGTRLTVV.

The rearrangement joins TRBV4-2 to TRBJ2-2, with a weak D call TRBD1 (6 bases). Trimming shortened V by 1 base and J by 0 bases, and 9 bases separated the two germline ends. CDR3 length: 16 amino acids. CDR1 and CDR2 from the germline V gene are LGHNA and YNFKEQ. The CDR3 protein is CASSQGAGANTGELFF. The CDR3 nucleotides read TGTGCCAGCAGCCAAGGGGCAGGGGCGAACACCGGGGAGCTGTTTTTT.

The chain combines TRBV29-1 with TRBJ1-1; D not certain. This CDR3 is built from 13 residues. Trimming took off 6 bases at V and 4 bases at J, with 15 bases between the two ends. Germline loops: CDR1 SQVTM, CDR2 ANQGSEA. In nucleotides, the CDR3 is TGCAGCGTGCACACAAGGTTTTCCACTGAAGCTTTCTTT. The encoded protein is CSVHTRFSTEAFF.

The chain uses TRBV28 and TRBJ1-1; D gene ambiguous. The CDR3 is 14 amino acids. V was pared by 4 bases and J by 4 bases, with 13 bases between. Germline V gene lookup returns CDR1 MDHEN and CDR2 SYDVKM. DNA for the CDR3: TGTGCCAGCAGTTCAGTATGGGTGGCCACTGAAGCTTTCTTT. This translates into CASSSVWVATEAFF. Supplemented by reference TRBV28 and TRBJ1-1, the full variable domain reads DVKVTQSSRYLVKRTGEKVFLECVQDMDHENMFWYRQDPGLGLRLIYFSYDVKMKEKGDIPEGYSVSREKKERFSLILESASTNQTSMYLCASSSVWVATEAFFGQGTRLTVV.

This chain joins TRBV4-3 and TRBJ1-1; the D is unclear. The CDR3 is 16 amino acids. Trimming removed 3 bases from V and 3 bases from J, with 17 bases in between. Looked up from germline, CDR1 is LGHNA and CDR2 is YSLEER. CDR3 amino acids: CASSQLGRSRDTEAFF. The CDR3 DNA follows: TGCGCCAGCAGCCAGCTGGGAAGGTCACGGGACACTGAAGCTTTCTTT.

Here the CDR3 DNA reads TGTGCCAGCAGCTCCCGGACAGTTAGCACAGATACGCAGTATTTT. It is translated as CASSSRTVSTDTQYF. The V gene is TRBV9, the J gene TRBJ2-3; D may be TRBD1 (6 bases). V gave up 4 bases and J gave up 0 bases, with 12 bases separating them. CDR1 and CDR2 (germline): SGDLS, YYNGEE. The CDR3 runs to 15 residues. Looking up the rest from reference TRBV9 and TRBJ2-3 gives the full variable domain: DSGVTQTPKHLITATGQRVTLRCSPRSGDLSVYWYQQSLDQGLQFLIQYYNGEERAKGNILERFSAQQFPDLHSELNLSSLELGDSALYFCASSSRTVSTDTQYFGPGTRLTVL.

As concerns this clone: A junction end diverges from the germline sequence, so it may reflect a read error. Other DNA sequences in the same sample also yield this CDR3. The rearrangement links TRBV4-3 to TRBJ2-3; a possible D gene is TRBD2 (5 bases). The length of the CDR3 is 21 residues. Germline-derived CDR1 and CDR2 are LGHNA and YSLEER. CDR3 bases: TGCGCCAGCATCCCCAAGGCAGTGAAAGGCGGTAAGTCTCCTAGCACAGATACACAGTATTTT. Residues: CASIPKAVKGGKSPSTDTQYF.

The rearrangement links TRBV2 to TRBJ2-7; 7 bases map to TRBD1. The CDR3 extends over 15 amino acids. Germline CDR1 SNHLY, CDR2 FYNNEI. With V trimmed by 9 bases and J by 3 bases, 14 bases remained unmatched. CDR3 bases: TGTGCCAGTCATCCATTGAGACAGGGCAGCTACGAGCAGTACTTC. Protein: CASHPLRQGSYEQYF.

This clone has just one count. The rearrangement joins TRBV29-1 to TRBJ2-1; perhaps TRBD2 as D (5 bases). CDR1 and CDR2 (germline): SQVTM, ANQGSEA. Trimming pared 1 base from V and 8 bases from J, leaving 9 bases between. The length of the CDR3 is 12 residues. DNA for the CDR3: TGCAGCGTTGAAGGACGAGGGTATGAGCAGTTCTTC. Amino acids: CSVEGRGYEQFF.

The rearrangement uses TRBV9 and TRBJ2-1; no clear D. Germline values: CDR1 SGDLS, CDR2 YYNGEE. The CDR3 spans 12 residues. The V end was cut by 0 bases, the J end by 10 bases, with 8 bases between. CDR3 DNA: TGTGCCAGCAGCGTAGGAGGCGAGGAGCAGTTCTTC. Its translation is CASSVGGEEQFF.

The chain joins TRBV7-9 to TRBJ1-1, with D hard to call. Trimming left V 5 bases short and J 1 base short, with 5 bases between. CDR3 size: 12 residues. Per germline, CDR1 SEHNR and CDR2 FQNEAQ (reference sequence). The CDR3 spells CASSPRNTEAFF. The DNA for the CDR3 is TGTGCCAGCAGCCCCCGGAACACTGAAGCTTTCTTT.

Only a few counts were recorded for this clone. The identical CDR3 is also encoded by other nucleotide sequences in the sample. This rearrangement joins TRBV7-9 to TRBJ1-2; TRBD1 might be the D (5 bases). V was cut by 2 bases and J by 6 bases, with 10 bases left in between. Per the germline V gene, CDR1 is SEHNR and CDR2 is FQNEAQ (reference sequence). The CDR3 length is 13 residues. CDR3 DNA sequence: TGTGCCAGCAGCTTACGGGGAGGGGATGGCTACACCTTC. It codes for CASSLRGGDGYTF.

This clone was seen just once. V gene TRBV29-1 combines with J gene TRBJ1-4; 11 bases agree with TRBD1. Trimming at V came to 0 bases and at J to 9 bases, leaving 6 bases not matched to a gene. In germline, CDR1 is SQVTM, CDR2 ANQGSEA. The CDR3 is made up of 15 amino acids. This chain's CDR3 is CSVEDYGTGGKKLFF. The CDR3 DNA is TGCAGCGTTGAAGACTACGGGACAGGGGGAAAAAAACTGTTTTTT.

This chain joins TRBV5-1 and TRBJ2-2; D is unresolved. Trimming took 0 bases from V and 1 from J, leaving 7 bases between them. CDR3 length equals 15 residues. Germline V gene data show CDR1 as SGHRS and CDR2 as YFSETQ. CDR3 amino acids: CASSLASVNTGELFF. CDR3 nucleotide sequence: TGCGCCAGCAGCTTGGCCTCCGTGAACACCGGGGAGCTGTTTTTT. The full variable domain, rest sourced from reference TRBV5-1 and TRBJ2-2, is KAGVTQTPRYLIKTRGQQVTLSCSPISGHRSVSWYQQTPGQGLQFLFEYFSETQRNKGNFPGRFSGRQFSNSRSEMNVSTLELGDSALYLCASSLASVNTGELFFGEGSRLTVL.

The chain uses TRBV27 and TRBJ1-1, with D unclear. V lost 2 bases, J lost 1 base, and 5 bases lay in between. Germline V gene sequence: CDR1 MNHEY, CDR2 SMNVEV (reference sequence). The CDR3 sequence is 13 residues long. The CDR3 coding sequence is TGTGCCAGCAGTTTACACAGGAACACTGAAGCTTTCTTT. It codes for CASSLHRNTEAFF.

This chain uses TRBV19 with TRBJ2-5; 12 bases map to TRBD1. V shed 6 bases and J 5 bases; nucleotides not matched to a gene: 7. The CDR3 extends over 15 amino acids. Germline lookup yields CDR1 LNHDA and CDR2 SQIVND (reference sequence). CDR3 coding DNA: TGTGCCAGTAGCTCCGGGACAGGGGGCCGGGAGACCCAGTACTTC. Its translation is CASSSGTGGRETQYF.

As DNA, the CDR3 is TGTGCCAGCAGCTCCTTAGCGGGGAACACCGGGGAGCTGTTTTTT. Its translation: CASSSLAGNTGELFF. V usage is TRBV7-8 and J usage is TRBJ2-2; TRBD2 matches 7 bases. V lost 4 bases, J lost 1 base, and 3 bases stayed unmatched. The CDR3 has 15 residues. CDR1 and CDR2 (germline): SGHVS, FQNEAQ.

This clone was counted a single time. The chain uses TRBV28 and TRBJ1-2; no definite D call. The CDR3 loop spans 16 amino acids. The germline V gene has CDR1 MDHEN and CDR2 SYDVKM. The ends were cut back, 4 bases at V and 5 bases at J, with 20 bases in the middle. CDR3 protein: CASSSAGPARRYGYTF. CDR3 nucleotide sequence: TGTGCCAGCAGTTCCGCAGGTCCAGCCCGACGTTATGGCTACACCTTC.

The chain has TRBV6-6 and TRBJ2-3, with D maybe TRBD1 (6 bases). From germline, CDR1 is MNHNY and CDR2 SVGAGI (reference sequence). This CDR3 comprises 14 residues. Trimming pared 5 bases from V and 3 bases from J, leaving 12 bases between. This CDR3 is CASSKGGWTDTQYF. CDR3 coding DNA: TGTGCCAGCAGTAAAGGGGGTTGGACAGATACGCAGTATTTT.

This chain links TRBV18 with TRBJ1-1; D is uncertain. The CDR3 length is 13 residues. Trimming stripped 7 bases from V and 1 base from J, with 10 bases between. Germline loops: CDR1 KGHSH, CDR2 LQKENI. CDR3 sequence reads: CASWDDGNTEAFF. Written as DNA, the CDR3 is TGTGCCAGCTGGGATGACGGGAACACTGAAGCTTTCTTT.

The chain carries TRBV7-9 and TRBJ1-2, with D possibly being TRBD1 (6 bases). The V gene's germline CDR1 is SEHNR and CDR2 FQNEAQ (reference sequence). The CDR3 spans 13 residues. The ends were cut back, 9 bases at V and 2 bases at J, with 13 bases in the middle. The DNA of the CDR3 is TGTGCCAGTGACATAGGACAGAACTATGGCTACACCTTC. This sequence encodes CASDIGQNYGYTF.